The entry that follows covers one TCR beta chain sequence. The data originate from a study of blood T cell repertoires in COVID-19. About the research overall: Material from acute and convalescent COVID-19 was sourced from the United States, Italy and Spain. The analysed material was cDNA or gDNA that came from T cells, B-cell-depleted T cells, or PBMCs.

As handled by the study authors: Estimated nucleated cell counts came from reference gene primer amplification. Generated by immunoSEQ multiplex PCR, the TCRdb table keeps only in-frame clones and is missing some. V and J calls and clone size are copied from that table; D and trimming were computed from the DNA. The sample has under 40,000 clones, 85% to 95% seen once. The TCR comes from a human donor in a cohort sampled during active COVID-19. Sequencing input: peripheral blood.

The CDR3 nucleotides read TGTGCCAGCAGCCAAGGCGAGGGGGTAACTGAAGCTTTCTTT. Translation gives CASSQGEGVTEAFF. V and J are TRBV4-2 and TRBJ1-1, with a weak D call TRBD1 (6 bases). The CDR3 runs to 14 residues. V dropped 1 base and J dropped 5 bases, with 11 bases sitting between them. Germline V lookup: CDR1 LGHNA, CDR2 YNFKEQ.